A single sample is the source of the 6 T cell receptor beta chains below, sequenced in a study of T cell responses to AZD1222 COVID-19 vaccine. Sequencing was performed with immunoSEQ multiplex PCR; in TCRdb, only in-frame clones are kept and a portion is missing. The table records 110,000 to 150,000 clones, approximately 93% of them present only once. Sequencing used peripheral blood, obtained after recovery from COVID-19. The source of these receptors is an adult who had recovered from COVID-19.

This clone was seen only once. This chain joins TRBV29-1 and TRBJ2-1, with D hard to call. V was cut by 7 bases and J by 3 bases, with 7 bases left in between. The germline gives CDR1 SQVTM, CDR2 ANQGSEA. The CDR3 extends over 11 amino acids. This chain's CDR3 is CSGSIYNEQFF. As DNA, the CDR3 is TGCAGCGGTAGTATCTACAATGAGCAGTTCTTC.

The table lists this clone with a few counts. The chain uses TRBV27 and TRBJ2-7; D unresolved. Germline V gives CDR1 MNHEY, CDR2 SMNVEV (reference sequence). The CDR3 loop spans 14 amino acids. Trimming cost V 3 bases and J 3 bases, with 12 bases left between them. CDR3 residues: CASSLVSKGYEQYF. CDR3 DNA sequence: TGTGCCAGCAGTTTGGTCTCCAAGGGCTACGAGCAGTACTTC.

The table lists this clone with a few counts. The chain employs TRBV20-1 and TRBJ2-5; 7 bases align to TRBD1. CDR3 size: 11 residues. The V gene's germline CDR1 is DFQATT and CDR2 SNEGSKA (reference sequence). CDR3 sequence: CAYRGQETQYF. For the CDR3, the DNA is TGCGCTTACAGGGGCCAAGAGACCCAGTACTTC.

This clone was observed once. The V and J genes are TRBV5-1 and TRBJ1-6; D unresolved. Germline CDR1 SGHRS, CDR2 YFSETQ. The CDR3 sequence is 13 residues long. V lost 2 bases and J lost 9, with 9 bases in between. The CDR3 spells CASSLIQGSPLHF. The CDR3 bases are TGCGCCAGCAGCTTAATACAAGGTTCACCCCTCCACTTT.

The CDR3 DNA reads as TGTGCCTGGAGTGGTGGAGCGGGAGTTGTCGATGAGCAGTTCTTC. This gives the protein CAWSGGAGVVDEQFF. The chain combines TRBV30 with TRBJ2-1, with 8 bases lining up with TRBD2. The CDR3 contains 15 residues. The junction had 10 bases not matched to a gene; V was cut back by 1 base and J by 8 bases. In germline, CDR1 is GTSNPN, CDR2 SVGIG (reference sequence).

This rearrangement joins TRBV5-4 to TRBJ2-2; 8 bases align to TRBD1. J was trimmed by 2 bases and V by 2 bases; bases with no gene match: 5. Germline loops: CDR1 SGHNT, CDR2 YYREEE (reference sequence). This CDR3 contains 16 residues. CDR3: CASSFRTGRNTGELFF. In DNA form, the CDR3 reads TGTGCCAGCAGCTTTCGGACAGGGCGAAACACCGGGGAGCTGTTTTTT. Full variable domain (remainder filled in from reference TRBV5-4 and TRBJ2-2): ETGVTQSPTHLIKTRGQQVTLRCSSQSGHNTVSWYQQALGQGPQFIFQYYREEENGRGNFPPRFSGLQFPNYSSELNVNALELDDSALYLCASSFRTGRNTGELFFGEGSRLTVL.